This T cell receptor (beta chain) was recovered during a study of shared clonotypes between healthy human individuals. Details on this clone: Its antigen is unknown. Other DNA sequences in this sample translate to the same CDR3.

General study results and limits: Relative to memory subsets, naive subsets generally showed larger estimated richness.

From germline, CDR1 is MDHEN and CDR2 SYDVKM. J lost 5 bases, V lost 4 bases, and 4 bases had no gene match. The CDR3 sequence is 14 residues long. The assay was immunoSEQ multiplex PCR, and TCRdb's table has in-frame clones only and misses some. The sample holds over a million clones, approximately 78% seen once. The sample was memory CD4+ T cells from PBMCs. Subset in this sample: CD45RA-negative fraction. The V and J genes are TRBV28 and TRBJ2-2, with 7 bases matching TRBD2. This receptor was identified in a young man in good health. Some clones in this sample may be carry-over from other donors' samples. CDR3 loop: CASSSPSGTGELFF. The DNA for the CDR3 is TGTGCCAGCAGTTCCCCTAGCGGAACCGGGGAGCTGTTTTTT. The variable domain in full, with the rest retrieved from reference TRBV28 and TRBJ2-2, is DVKVTQSSRYLVKRTGEKVFLECVQDMDHENMFWYRQDPGLGLRLIYFSYDVKMKEKGDIPEGYSVSREKKERFSLILESASTNQTSMYLCASSSPSGTGELFFGEGSRLTVL.